Each of the 25 T cell receptor beta chains below was sequenced from the same sample in a study of cytomegalovirus exposure and HLA in healthy donors. PCR amplification relied on 60 Vbeta primers (plus 13 Jbeta primers). Sequencing used immunoSEQ multiplex PCR; TCRdb keeps in-frame clones, though not all of them. Seen here are 150,000 to 200,000 clones, approximately 82% observed once, and the top ten hold approximately 1.5%. The sequencing input was PBMCs. The receptors derive from a male donor in good health and CMV-seronegative.

The chain is built from TRBV9 and TRBJ1-6; 8 bases are shared with TRBD1. After removal of 5 bases from V and 10 bases from J, the junction contained 8 bases not matched to a gene. Germline V gene sequence: CDR1 SGDLS, CDR2 YYNGEE. The CDR3 runs to 14 residues. The CDR3 sequence: CASRGQGVWSPLHF. As DNA, the CDR3 is TGTGCCAGCAGAGGACAGGGCGTGTGGTCACCCCTCCACTTT. Using reference TRBV9 and TRBJ1-6 for the parts outside the CDR3, the full variable domain is DSGVTQTPKHLITATGQRVTLRCSPRSGDLSVYWYQQSLDQGLQFLIQYYNGEERAKGNILERFSAQQFPDLHSELNLSSLELGDSALYFCASRGQGVWSPLHFGNGTRLTVT.

The chain couples TRBV7-2 to TRBJ2-5, with D tentatively TRBD1 (5 bases). The assigned J gene may be wrong: the sequence end matches TRBJ2-7 better. From germline, CDR1 is SGHTA and CDR2 FQGNSA. The CDR3 length is 17 residues. The CDR3 sequence is CASSKGLRQGPFYEQYF. CDR3 in DNA: TGTGCCAGCAGCAAGGGGTTACGGCAGGGCCCTTTCTACGAGCAGTACTTC.

CDR3: CASSIPGQGNTGELFF. Written as DNA, the CDR3 is TGTGCCAGTAGTATTCCGGGACAGGGCAACACCGGGGAGCTGTTTTTT. The V gene is TRBV19, the J gene TRBJ2-2; 9 bases align to TRBD1. V was pared by 3 bases and J by 2 bases, with 4 bases of the junction left unmatched. The length of the CDR3 is 16 residues. From germline, CDR1 is LNHDA and CDR2 SQIVND (reference sequence).

V usage is TRBV2 and J usage is TRBJ2-7; the match to TRBD1 covers 10 bases. V trimming: 6 bases; J trimming: 5 bases; junction bases outside the gene matches: 4. The CDR3 sequence is 13 residues long. CDR1 and CDR2 (germline): SNHLY, FYNNEI. The CDR3 nucleotides read TGTGCCAGCAGGGGGGACAGGGGTGACGAGCAGTACTTC. This sequence encodes CASRGDRGDEQYF.

V and J are TRBV2 and TRBJ1-4, with 7 bases matching TRBD1. V was pared by 10 bases and J by 4 bases, with 6 bases of the junction left unmatched. This CDR3 region has 13 residues. CDR1 and CDR2 from the germline V gene are SNHLY and FYNNEI. The CDR3 is CATTRDSNEKLFF. CDR3 sequence (DNA): TGTGCCACCACCCGGGACAGTAATGAAAAACTGTTTTTT.

The rearrangement uses TRBV6-6 and TRBJ2-1; possible D gene TRBD2, 6 bases. Germline lookup yields CDR1 MNHNY and CDR2 SVGAGI (reference sequence). The CDR3 spans 13 residues. The V end lost 10 bases, the J end lost 7 bases, and 17 bases lay between the germline ends. In DNA form, the CDR3 reads TGTGCCATCTCGATCGGGAGACGGAATGAGCAGTTCTTC. This translates into CAISIGRRNEQFF.

This chain uses TRBV19 with TRBJ2-1; D is uncertain. Germline CDR1 LNHDA, CDR2 SQIVND (reference sequence). This CDR3 has 13 amino acids. Trimming took 3 bases from V and 5 from J, leaving 8 bases between them. CDR3 bases: TGTGCCAGTAGTATTATTCTCCACAATGAGCAGTTCTTC. As protein: CASSIILHNEQFF.

The gene calls are TRBV5-1 and TRBJ1-2; D gene ambiguous. Trimming took 2 bases from V and 5 from J, leaving 10 bases between them. The CDR3 extends over 13 amino acids. Germline V lookup: CDR1 SGHRS, CDR2 YFSETQ. The CDR3 spells CASSFTRLYGYTF. The CDR3 nucleotides are TGCGCCAGCAGCTTTACCAGGCTATATGGCTACACCTTC.

This clone appeared once. V usage is TRBV18 and J usage is TRBJ2-5; 12 nucleotides match TRBD1. Per germline, CDR1 KGHSH and CDR2 LQKENI. J was trimmed by 4 bases and V by 2 bases; bases with no gene match: 5. This CDR3 is 16 amino acids long. CDR3 nucleotide sequence: TGTGCCAGCTCACCATGGGACAGGGGGCGCCCAGAGACCCAGTACTTC. Encoded protein: CASSPWDRGRPETQYF.

The V and J genes are TRBV6-1 and TRBJ2-7; a weak D match, TRBD2 (6 bases). Germline V CDR1 and CDR2: MNHNS, SASEGT. V lost 9 bases to trimming and J lost 5 bases, with 8 bases between them. CDR3 size: 10 residues. Here the CDR3 reads CASGGNEQYF. CDR3 DNA sequence: TGTGCCAGTGGGGGGAACGAGCAGTACTTC.

This chain connects TRBV27 to TRBJ2-1; 9 nucleotides align to TRBD2. The ends lost 6 bases at V and 8 bases at J; junction bases unmatched: 14. This CDR3 comprises 16 residues. Per the germline V gene, CDR1 is MNHEY and CDR2 is SMNVEV (reference sequence). The CDR3 nucleotides read TGTGCCAGCAGAACCCTGACTAGCGGCCATGGGGATGAGCAGTTCTTC. This codes for CASRTLTSGHGDEQFF.

This clone has more than one count but fewer than ten. The V and J genes are TRBV25-1 and TRBJ2-7; 11 bases fit TRBD2. Germline values: CDR1 MGHDK, CDR2 SYGVNS. Unmatched junction bases numbered 5, after V lost 6 bases and J lost 4 bases. The CDR3 loop spans 14 amino acids. The CDR3 loop reads CASRTSGGIYEQYF. The CDR3 DNA reads as TGTGCCAGCAGAACTAGCGGGGGCATTTACGAGCAGTACTTC.

The chain joins TRBV10-3 to TRBJ1-2; the D gene is possibly TRBD1 (5 bases). The CDR3 has 14 residues. Trimming removed 3 bases from V and 0 bases from J, with 8 bases in between. Germline lookup yields CDR1 ENHRY and CDR2 SYGVKD. The CDR3 DNA is TGTGCCATCAGTGAAGGGGAAGCTAACTATGGCTACACCTTC. Protein sequence: CAISEGEANYGYTF.

The rearrangement links TRBV1 to TRBJ1-1. TRBV1 is tagged as a pseudogene. This CDR3 is built from 15 residues. DNA for the CDR3: TGCACCAGCAGCCAAGATCCGTCTGCCGGGAGTGAAGCTTTCTTT. This codes for CTSSQDPSAGSEAFF.

The rearrangement links TRBV6-5 to TRBJ1-2; D remains ambiguous. Germline V lookup: CDR1 MNHEY, CDR2 SVGAGI. There are 13 residues in the CDR3. The ends were cut back, 8 bases at V and 6 bases at J, with 16 bases in the middle. CDR3 sequence (DNA): TGTGCCAGCCGGAAGACTGAACCTAATGGCTACACCTTC. Translating gives CASRKTEPNGYTF.

V gene TRBV14 combines with J gene TRBJ2-5; 9 bases fit TRBD1. The CDR3 consists of 14 residues. Trimming removed 4 bases from V and 7 bases from J; junction bases left unmatched: 7. Germline-derived CDR1 and CDR2 are SGHDN and FVKESK. The CDR3, as DNA: TGTGCCAGCAGCCCCGGGACAGGGTTTGGGACCCAGTACTTC. As protein: CASSPGTGFGTQYF.

The chain joins TRBV5-1 to TRBJ2-7; 7 positions match TRBD2. Germline V gene lookup returns CDR1 SGHRS and CDR2 YFSETQ. The CDR3 covers 15 residues. With V trimmed by 0 bases and J by 3 bases, 6 bases remained unmatched. Written as DNA, the CDR3 is TGCGCCAGCAGCTTGGTGTCTAGCGGAAACTACGAGCAGTACTTC. Its protein product is CASSLVSSGNYEQYF.

J is TRBJ2-2 and V is TRBV27, with D perhaps matching TRBD2 (6 bases). The germline CDR1 and CDR2 sequences are MNHEY and SMNVEV (reference sequence). V gave up 8 bases and J gave up 7 bases, with 11 bases separating them. The CDR3 spans 12 residues. Written as DNA, the CDR3 is TGTGCCAGCGGCGGGATAGTCGGGGAGCTGTTTTTT. Translated: CASGGIVGELFF.

The gene calls are TRBV5-1 and TRBJ2-3; the D is unclear. CDR3 size: 13 residues. Germline V gene lookup returns CDR1 SGHRS and CDR2 YFSETQ. Trimming shortened V by 1 base and J by 6 bases, and 9 bases separated the two germline ends. The DNA for the CDR3 is TGCGCCAGCAGCTTGAGGCCCGGGGATACGCAGTATTTT. Its protein product is CASSLRPGDTQYF. Full variable domain (outside the CDR3, taken from reference TRBV5-1 and TRBJ2-3): KAGVTQTPRYLIKTRGQQVTLSCSPISGHRSVSWYQQTPGQGLQFLFEYFSETQRNKGNFPGRFSGRQFSNSRSEMNVSTLELGDSALYLCASSLRPGDTQYFGPGTRLTVL.

The rearrangement links TRBV7-6 to TRBJ2-3, with 12 nucleotides matching TRBD2. V was clipped by 4 bases and J by 4 bases; unmatched bases: 9. The CDR3 contains 17 residues. Germline CDR1 and CDR2: SGHVS and FNYEAQ. Here the CDR3 reads CASSWPLAGGLPDTQYF. The CDR3 coding sequence is TGTGCCAGCAGCTGGCCCCTAGCGGGGGGGCTCCCAGATACGCAGTATTTT. The whole variable domain, remainder taken from reference TRBV7-6 and TRBJ2-3, is GAGVSQSPRYKVTKRGQDVALRCDPISGHVSLYWYRQALGQGPEFLTYFNYEAQQDKSGLPNDRFSAERPEGSISTLTIQRTEQRDSAMYRCASSWPLAGGLPDTQYFGPGTRLTVL.

The chain joins TRBV11-2 to TRBJ2-1; 8 bases agree with TRBD1. V trimming: 5 bases; J trimming: 6 bases; junction bases outside the gene matches: 9. Germline V gene data show CDR1 as SGHAT and CDR2 as FQNNGV. The CDR3 length is 15 residues. CDR3 in amino acids: CASSLVRTGTNEQFF. DNA of the CDR3: TGTGCCAGCAGCCTTGTACGGACAGGGACCAATGAGCAGTTCTTC.

On this clone itself: The junction shows a germline mismatch at one end, possibly a read error. The sample contains more than one DNA sequence encoding this CDR3. V usage is TRBV10-3 and J usage is TRBJ2-1, with TRBD2 matching over 11 bases. Germline V gives CDR1 ENHRY, CDR2 SYGVKD. The CDR3 covers 15 residues. For the CDR3, the DNA is TGCGCCATCAGTCCGGGACTAGCGGCCTACAATGAGCAGTTCTTC. It specifies CAISPGLAAYNEQFF.

The gene calls are TRBV4-2 and TRBJ2-2; 11 bases match TRBD2. Germline V gives CDR1 LGHNA, CDR2 YNFKEQ. The CDR3 runs 17 residues. The V and J ends lost 4 bases and 5 bases, in that order; junction bases with no gene match: 9. Here the CDR3 reads CASSPTTSGSPTGELFF. CDR3 DNA: TGTGCCAGCAGCCCCACCACTAGCGGGAGTCCGACCGGGGAGCTGTTTTTT.

This sequence joins TRBV5-6 and TRBJ2-1; D possibly corresponds to TRBD2 (6 bases). CDR1 is SGHDT, CDR2 YYEEEE, per germline. V lost 4 bases to trimming and J lost 5 bases, with 13 bases between them. The CDR3 is made up of 14 amino acids. The CDR3 DNA sequence: TGTGCCAGCAGCGGTGGGGGGAATAACAATGAGCAGTTCTTC. Translating gives CASSGGGNNNEQFF.

This clone was recorded a few times. This chain uses TRBV5-6 with TRBJ2-7; 12 positions match TRBD2. With V trimmed by 5 bases and J by 2 bases, 8 bases remained unmatched. CDR3 length: 16 amino acids. Germline loops: CDR1 SGHDT, CDR2 YYEEEE. The CDR3 protein is CASRGLAGLEAYEQYF. In DNA, the CDR3 is TGTGCCAGCAGAGGACTAGCGGGGTTAGAGGCCTACGAGCAGTACTTC.